This TCR beta chain appears in the sequencing data of a study of beta chain features in type 1 diabetes. The germline V gene encodes CDR1 SGHRS and CDR2 YFSETQ. The CDR3 is 14 residues long. The V and J ends lost 7 bases and 2 bases, in that order; junction bases with no gene match: 8. Overall study results and limits: Moderate yet significant TCRB CDR3 shortening was seen in Type 1 diabetes patients in all four CD4+ subsets.

A note on this clone: Its antigen is not known.

Expressed TCRB transcripts were sequenced, since all the RNA that had been isolated was reverse transcribed. Sequencing used immunoSEQ multiplex PCR; TCRdb keeps in-frame clones, though not all of them. The table records roughly 340,000 clones, over 10% of them present only once. This sequence originates from a woman between 18 and 29 years old with type 1 diabetes. Sequencing input: naive CD4+ T cells from blood. V and J are TRBV5-1 and TRBJ1-2; TRBD1 matches at 7 bases. The CDR3 is CASSEQGPNYGYTF. As DNA, the CDR3 is TGCGCCAGCTCAGAACAGGGGCCGAACTATGGCTACACCTTC.